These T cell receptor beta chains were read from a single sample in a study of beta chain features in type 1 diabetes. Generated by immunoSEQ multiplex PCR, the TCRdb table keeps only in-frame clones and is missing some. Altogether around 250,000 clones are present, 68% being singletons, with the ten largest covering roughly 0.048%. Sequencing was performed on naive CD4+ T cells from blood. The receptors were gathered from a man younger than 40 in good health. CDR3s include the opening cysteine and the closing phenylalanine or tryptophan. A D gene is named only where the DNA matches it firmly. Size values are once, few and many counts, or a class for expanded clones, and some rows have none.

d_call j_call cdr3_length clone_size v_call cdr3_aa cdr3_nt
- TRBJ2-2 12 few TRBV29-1 CSVERGTGELFF TGCAGCGTGGAAAGGGGCACCGGGGAGCTGTTTTTT
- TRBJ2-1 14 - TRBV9 CASSVDGSDNEQFF TGTGCCAGCAGCGTAGATGGGAGCGACAATGAGCAGTTCTTC
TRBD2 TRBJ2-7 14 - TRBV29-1 CSVRPRGGPYEQYF TGCAGCGTCCGTCCCCGGGGGGGCCCCTACGAGCAGTACTTC
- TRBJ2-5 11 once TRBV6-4 CASSTSETQYF TGTGCCAGCAGTACGTCAGAGACCCAGTACTTC
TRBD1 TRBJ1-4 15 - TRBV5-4 CASSSTGTGNEKLFF TGTGCCAGCAGCTCTACCGGGACAGGGAATGAAAAACTGTTTTTT
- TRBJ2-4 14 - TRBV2 CASTLADAQNIQYF TGTGCCAGCACGTTGGCAGACGCGCAAAACATTCAGTACTTC
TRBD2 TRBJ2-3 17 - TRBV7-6 CASSGTSGSLLADTQYF TGTGCCAGCAGCGGGACTAGCGGATCACTGCTGGCAGATACGCAGTATTTT
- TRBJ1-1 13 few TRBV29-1 CSAGPLLNTEAFF TGCAGCGCCGGGCCGCTTTTGAACACTGAAGCTTTCTTT
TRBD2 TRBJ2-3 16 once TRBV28 CASTQISGRDTDTQYF TGTGCCAGCACCCAAATTAGCGGGAGGGACACAGATACGCAGTATTTT
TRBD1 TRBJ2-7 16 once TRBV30 CAWSVLPTGGLYEQYF TGTGCCTGGAGTGTACTCCCGACAGGGGGCCTCTACGAGCAGTACTTC
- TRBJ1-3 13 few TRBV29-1 CSVEYGYGNTIYF TGCAGCGTTGAATACGGTTATGGAAACACCATATATTTT
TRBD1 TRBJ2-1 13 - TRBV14 CASSQVRGPEQFF TGTGCCAGCAGCCAGGTTAGGGGGCCTGAGCAGTTCTTC
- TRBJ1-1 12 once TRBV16 CASSQSGTEAFF TGTGCCAGCAGCCAATCAGGTACTGAAGCTTTCTTT
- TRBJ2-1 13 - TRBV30 CAWSKTTNNEQFF TGTGCCTGGAGTAAGACTACAAACAATGAGCAGTTCTTC
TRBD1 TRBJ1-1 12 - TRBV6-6 CAARDRGTEAFF TGTGCCGCCCGGGACAGGGGAACTGAAGCTTTCTTT
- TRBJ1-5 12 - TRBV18 CASSPPGQPQHF TGTGCCAGCTCACCACCAGGGCAGCCCCAGCATTTT
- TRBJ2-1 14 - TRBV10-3 CAISDSRENNEQFF TGTGCCATCAGTGATTCCCGGGAGAACAATGAGCAGTTCTTC